This T cell receptor (beta chain) emerged from a study of OX40 agonist ivuxolimab in advanced cancers. The CDR3 sequence is 13 residues long. Germline V CDR1 and CDR2: SQVTM, ANQGSEA. The germline V and J ends were trimmed by 0 bases and 9 bases, with 12 bases remaining between them. Produced via immunoSEQ multiplex PCR; TCRdb's table is partial and in-frame only. The sample contains tens of thousands of clones, about four fifths of which appear only once. V gene TRBV29-1 combines with J gene TRBJ2-1, with unresolved D. The TCR originated in an adult with an advanced solid tumor such as melanoma, head and neck, liver or kidney cancer. Sequences were derived from CD4+ or CD8+ T cells sorted from blood, sampled in a trial of the OX40 agonist ivuxolimab. This CDR3 reads CSVEDRAIGEQFF. In DNA, the CDR3 is TGCAGCGTTGAAGATCGGGCAATTGGTGAGCAGTTCTTC.